This T cell receptor beta chain was sequenced for a study of CD8 T cells in ankylosing spondylitis. This clonotype was seen at least ten times. TCRdb analysed the 5' RACE reads with MiXCR anew, one entry per CDR3 protein. The repertoire holds about 240,000 distinct CDR3 sequences, with around 9.1% as singletons. Germline CDR1 is SGHRS and CDR2 is YFSETQ. CDR3 size: 15 residues. Trimming removed 0 bases at V and 4 bases at J, with 13 bases between. The V and J genes are TRBV5-1 and TRBJ1-2; D may be TRBD1 (5 bases). This clonotype was obtained from a male donor with ankylosing spondylitis or in good health (not recorded which). Sequenced material: blood, either unsorted or a sorted T cell fraction (not recorded which). The CDR3 DNA follows: TGCGCCAGCAGCTTGGCTGGGGGACCATTCTATGGCTACACCTTC. Encoded protein: CASSLAGGPFYGYTF. Using reference TRBV5-1 and TRBJ1-2 for the parts outside the CDR3, the full variable domain is KAGVTQTPRYLIKTRGQQVTLSCSPISGHRSVSWYQQTPGQGLQFLFEYFSETQRNKGNFPGRFSGRQFSNSRSEMNVSTLELGDSALYLCASSLAGGPFYGYTFGSGTRLTVV.